The 31 T cell receptor beta chains presented below share a single source sample, sequenced in a study of cytomegalovirus exposure and HLA in healthy donors (dated by TCRdb to about 2017). Library prep was done by the immunoSEQ multiplex PCR assay. For the multiplex PCR, a mixture combining 60 forward primers for TCR Vbeta segments and 13 reverse primers for TCR Jbeta segments was used. The source is immuneACCESS, and TCRdb retained only in-frame sequences with V and J called. Part of the clones is not carried over; for the studies checked, unresolved V genes explain less than half of this, and the remainder is unexplained. The sample table records 130,000 or so clones; about 74% of these occur just once. Together, the top ten hold roughly 7.3% of the sample. The material sequenced was PBMCs. These receptors all stem from a male donor in good health and CMV-seronegative.

This clone occurred once. The CDR3 DNA sequence: TGTGCCAGCAGCCCAGGATCCTACGAGCAGTACTTC. Translation gives CASSPGSYEQYF. The chain has TRBV7-9 and TRBJ2-7; no reliable D call. This CDR3 has 12 amino acids. CDR1 is SEHNR and CDR2 is FQNEAQ in the germline V gene (reference sequence). The V end was cut by 5 bases, the J end by 1 base, with 6 bases between.

CDR3 loop: CASSPGLAGVYEQYF. The DNA for the CDR3 is TGTGCCAGCAGCCCCGGACTAGCGGGGGTCTACGAGCAGTACTTC. The rearrangement uses TRBV5-6 and TRBJ2-7; 13 bases fit TRBD2. The CDR3 covers 15 residues. V lost 4 bases and J lost 3; bases outside the gene matches: 4. CDR1 is SGHDT, CDR2 YYEEEE, per germline.

V gene TRBV2 combines with J gene TRBJ2-3, with D perhaps matching TRBD2 (5 bases). Trimming removed 5 bases from V and 1 base from J, with 13 bases in between. Germline V lookup: CDR1 SNHLY, CDR2 FYNNEI. The CDR3 is 15 residues long. The DNA for the CDR3 is TGTGCCAGCAGTAAGCGGAGCACGGGCACAGATACGCAGTATTTT. Translating it yields CASSKRSTGTDTQYF.

This clone was seen only a few times. V is TRBV4-3 and J is TRBJ1-1; TRBD1 matches 7 bases. This CDR3 region has 14 residues. The V and J ends lost 4 bases and 0 bases, in that order; junction bases with no gene match: 2. Germline CDR1 reads LGHNA; CDR2 reads YSLEER. CDR3 amino acids: CASSRDRVNTEAFF. Written as DNA, the CDR3 is TGCGCCAGCAGCCGTGACAGGGTGAACACTGAAGCTTTCTTT.

This rearrangement joins TRBV28 to TRBJ2-7, with D perhaps matching TRBD1 (5 bases). V lost 6 bases to trimming and J lost 4 bases, with 16 bases between them. This CDR3 region has 14 residues. Germline V gene data show CDR1 as MDHEN and CDR2 as SYDVKM. CDR3 region: CASRDSGLGYEQYF. The CDR3 DNA reads TGTGCCAGCAGAGATTCAGGGTTGGGATACGAGCAGTACTTC.

The table lists this clone with a count of one. The rearrangement uses TRBV28 and TRBJ2-7; 8 bases line up with TRBD2. The ends lost 5 bases at V and 2 bases at J; junction bases unmatched: 8. CDR3 size: 15 residues. CDR1 is MDHEN and CDR2 is SYDVKM in the germline V gene. The CDR3 loop is CASSIGGDGTYEQYF. CDR3 nucleotides: TGTGCCAGCAGTATCGGGGGGGACGGAACCTACGAGCAGTACTTC.

This clone turned up a few times. The chain links TRBV7-8 to TRBJ2-7, with TRBD2 identical over 7 bases. This CDR3 has 15 amino acids. Trimming cost V 2 bases and J 1 base; bases outside gene matches: 5. Germline assignment: CDR1 SGHVS and CDR2 FQNEAQ. The CDR3, as DNA: TGTGCCAGCAGCTTACGGCGGGAGCTTTCCTACGAGCAGTACTTC. Protein sequence: CASSLRRELSYEQYF.

The chain uses TRBV2 and TRBJ2-3, with D possibly being TRBD1 (5 bases). The V end was cut by 6 bases, the J end by 6 bases, with 19 bases between. Germline CDR1 is SNHLY and CDR2 is FYNNEI. The CDR3 has 15 amino acids. The CDR3 coding sequence is TGTGCCAGCAGGCCTGGTAAGGGGATTATGGATACGCAGTATTTT. Its translation: CASRPGKGIMDTQYF.

The chain uses TRBV28 and TRBJ2-7; 7 nucleotides line up with TRBD1. This CDR3 region has 13 residues. Germline loops: CDR1 MDHEN, CDR2 SYDVKM. V lost 5 bases to trimming and J lost 5 bases; unmatched junction nucleotides: 6. CDR3 residues: CASSGRGLDEQYF. The CDR3 DNA reads TGTGCCAGCAGTGGTAGGGGGCTCGACGAGCAGTACTTC.

About this clone itself: Its ends do not fully match the called genes, so a read error is possible. The rearrangement links TRBV7-9 to TRBJ2-7, with a weak D call TRBD1 (6 bases). The CDR3 has 12 residues. Germline V gene data show CDR1 as SEHNR and CDR2 as FQNEAQ (reference sequence). The CDR3 protein is CASSLEEAGEDF. In DNA, the CDR3 is TGTGCCAGCAGCTTAGAAGAGGCAGGGGAAGACTTC.

The rearrangement links TRBV27 to TRBJ1-1, with 9 bases aligning to TRBD1. Germline values: CDR1 MNHEY, CDR2 SMNVEV (reference sequence). CDR3 size: 16 residues. V lost 2 bases to trimming and J lost 0 bases; unmatched junction nucleotides: 4. As DNA, the CDR3 is TGTGCCAGCAGTTTACGAGGGACAGGGCTGAACACTGAAGCTTTCTTT. Residues: CASSLRGTGLNTEAFF.

The J gene is TRBJ1-2, the V gene TRBV28, with TRBD1 as a possible D gene (6 bases). The CDR3 is 16 amino acids. Trimming left V 3 bases short and J 6 bases short, with 20 bases between. The germline CDR1 and CDR2 sequences are MDHEN and SYDVKM. CDR3 region: CASSLGSLTGLDGYTF. The CDR3, as DNA: TGTGCCAGCAGTTTGGGGTCATTAACAGGGTTAGATGGCTACACCTTC.

The chain carries TRBV27 and TRBJ1-2; D gene unclear. With 2 bases removed from V and 4 bases from J, the gap between germline ends came to 8 bases. The CDR3 loop spans 13 amino acids. Germline-derived CDR1 and CDR2 are MNHEY and SMNVEV (reference sequence). Here the CDR3 DNA reads TGTGCCAGCAGTTTAAGCAACTCCTATGGCTACACCTTC. As protein: CASSLSNSYGYTF.

The V call is TRBV28, the J call TRBJ2-1; a weak D match, TRBD2 (5 bases). From germline, CDR1 is MDHEN and CDR2 SYDVKM. V gave up 5 bases and J gave up 0 bases, with 11 bases separating them. This CDR3 is built from 15 residues. The CDR3 nucleotides read TGTGCCAGCAGTCCCCAGCGGCCCTCCTACAATGAGCAGTTCTTC. This translates into CASSPQRPSYNEQFF.

This rearrangement joins TRBV29-1 to TRBJ1-1; D call uncertain. The CDR3 length is 12 residues. Germline CDR1 SQVTM, CDR2 ANQGSEA. The V gene lost 6 bases and the J gene lost 0 bases, with 8 bases spanning the gap. The CDR3 loop is CSVETVNTEAFF. CDR3 nucleotide sequence: TGCAGCGTGGAGACGGTGAACACTGAAGCTTTCTTT.

This chain uses TRBV6-5 with TRBJ1-5; TRBD1 agrees at 8 bases. V was clipped by 6 bases and J by 4 bases; unmatched bases: 8. Looked up from germline, CDR1 is MNHEY and CDR2 is SVGAGI. The CDR3 consists of 15 residues. In nucleotides, the CDR3 is TGTGCCAGCAGCCAAGACAGGGGCGGTAATCAGCCCCAGCATTTT. Its translation: CASSQDRGGNQPQHF.

The chain joins TRBV7-2 to TRBJ2-7; 9 nucleotides align to TRBD2. There are 15 residues in the CDR3. With 5 bases clipped from V and 2 bases from J, the junction kept 7 bases outside the gene matches. The germline CDR1 and CDR2 sequences are SGHTA and FQGNSA. For the CDR3, the DNA is TGTGCCAGCAGCAGAGGGACTAGCACTACCTACGAGCAGTACTTC. Its protein is CASSRGTSTTYEQYF.

This clone came up once. CDR3 region: CSVERRGSTGELFF. CDR3 nucleotide sequence: TGCAGCGTTGAAAGGCGGGGGAGCACCGGGGAGCTGTTTTTT. V and J are TRBV29-1 and TRBJ2-2, with 7 nucleotides matching TRBD2. The CDR3 is made up of 14 amino acids. Germline V CDR1 and CDR2: SQVTM, ANQGSEA. V shed 2 bases and J 4 bases; nucleotides not matched to a gene: 4.

The chain combines TRBV9 with TRBJ2-7; 11 nucleotides align to TRBD2. The length of the CDR3 is 13 residues. In germline, CDR1 is SGDLS, CDR2 YYNGEE. J lost 6 bases, V lost 2 bases, and 1 base had no gene match. The CDR3 reads CASSVGLAGEQYF. The DNA of the CDR3 is TGTGCCAGCAGCGTTGGACTAGCGGGCGAGCAGTACTTC. The whole variable domain, remainder taken from reference TRBV9 and TRBJ2-7, is DSGVTQTPKHLITATGQRVTLRCSPRSGDLSVYWYQQSLDQGLQFLIQYYNGEERAKGNILERFSAQQFPDLHSELNLSSLELGDSALYFCASSVGLAGEQYFGPGTRLTVT.

The CDR3 sequence is CASSFRSTYNEQFF. The CDR3 nucleotides are TGTGCCAGCAGCTTTCGATCTACGTACAATGAGCAGTTCTTC. The chain links TRBV7-2 to TRBJ2-1; D not certain. Per germline, CDR1 SGHTA and CDR2 FQGNSA. This CDR3 spans 14 amino acids. V was cut by 3 bases and J by 4 bases, with 10 bases left in between.

The sample holds one count of this clone. Compared with germline, one end of the junction differs, possibly owing to a read error. This chain joins TRBV7-7 and TRBJ2-1; D may be TRBD2 (6 bases). This CDR3 region has 14 residues. Germline CDR1 is SSHAT and CDR2 is FNYEAQ (reference sequence). CDR3 sequence: CASSSGSTGGEQFF. The CDR3 bases are TGTGCTAGCAGCTCGGGCTCGACCGGGGGTGAGCAGTTCTTC.

The chain joins TRBV5-4 to TRBJ2-7; the D gene is possibly TRBD1 (6 bases). CDR3 length: 12 amino acids. The V end lost 4 bases, the J end lost 3 bases, and 8 bases lay between the germline ends. Germline V gene sequence: CDR1 SGHNT, CDR2 YYREEE (reference sequence). The CDR3 DNA reads as TGTGCCAGCAGCATGGACAGCTACGAGCAGTACTTC. It translates to CASSMDSYEQYF.

CDR3 DNA sequence: TGTGCCAGCAGTCCCCGACAGGGGGGCTACACCTTC. Translation gives CASSPRQGGYTF. The chain carries TRBV28 and TRBJ1-2; 8 positions match TRBD1. CDR3 length: 12 residues. V lost 5 bases to trimming and J lost 8 bases; unmatched junction nucleotides: 4. The germline gives CDR1 MDHEN, CDR2 SYDVKM.

The gene calls are TRBV28 and TRBJ2-3; the match to TRBD2 covers 11 bases. The CDR3 sequence is 17 residues long. The junction had 10 bases not matched to a gene; V was cut back by 6 bases and J by 2 bases. Germline lookup yields CDR1 MDHEN and CDR2 SYDVKM. CDR3 sequence (DNA): TGTGCCAGCAGCCTTAGCGGGAGGGATATTCTCACAGATACGCAGTATTTT. Encoded protein: CASSLSGRDILTDTQYF. The entire variable domain, with the rest obtained from reference TRBV28 and TRBJ2-3, is as follows: DVKVTQSSRYLVKRTGEKVFLECVQDMDHENMFWYRQDPGLGLRLIYFSYDVKMKEKGDIPEGYSVSREKKERFSLILESASTNQTSMYLCASSLSGRDILTDTQYFGPGTRLTVL.

The V and J genes are TRBV6-6 and TRBJ2-3, with 9 bases matching TRBD2. V dropped 6 bases and J dropped 3; count of bases not matched to a gene: 10. The germline gives CDR1 MNHNY, CDR2 SVGAGI (reference sequence). This CDR3 comprises 16 residues. The CDR3 loop reads CASRLLAGGRTDTQYF. As DNA, the CDR3 is TGTGCCAGCAGACTCCTGGCGGGGGGGCGGACAGATACGCAGTATTTT.

This clone was detected only once. The genes are TRBV7-2 and TRBJ2-7; the D gene is possibly TRBD2 (6 bases). The CDR3 runs 13 residues. The V end lost 5 bases, the J end lost 1 base, and 9 bases lay between the germline ends. Germline V gene data show CDR1 as SGHTA and CDR2 as FQGNSA. The CDR3 DNA sequence: TGTGCCAGCAGCCGTCGGGGGTCCTACGAGCAGTACTTC. The encoded protein is CASSRRGSYEQYF. Drawing the rest from reference TRBV7-2 and TRBJ2-7, the complete variable domain is GAGVSQSPSNKVTEKGKDVELRCDPISGHTALYWYRQSLGQGLEFLIYFQGNSAPDKSGLPSDRFSAERTGGSVSTLTIQRTQQEDSAVYLCASSRRGSYEQYFGPGTRLTVT.

In regard to this clone: One end of the junction does not line up with germline, which may come from a read error. The V and J genes are TRBV19 and TRBJ2-3; 12 bases fit TRBD2. This CDR3 is built from 14 residues. Germline V gives CDR1 LNHDA, CDR2 SQIVND (reference sequence). CDR3 region: CASSPMTSGGPLDF. The CDR3 DNA sequence: TGTGCCAGTAGTCCGATGACTAGCGGGGGCCCCCTTGATTTT.

This clone appeared a few times. The chain joins TRBV30 to TRBJ1-1; the D gene is possibly TRBD1 (5 bases). Looked up from germline, CDR1 is GTSNPN and CDR2 is SVGIG (reference sequence). Trimming left V 0 bases short and J 7 bases short, with 18 bases between. This CDR3 is 15 amino acids long. The CDR3: CAWSVGVTGVDEAFF. The CDR3 DNA is TGTGCCTGGAGTGTAGGGGTCACGGGTGTTGATGAAGCTTTCTTT.

This clone was counted at least ten times. This chain uses TRBV6-5 with TRBJ2-1; maybe TRBD1 (6 bases). CDR1 is MNHEY, CDR2 SVGAGI, per germline. Trimming pared 6 bases from V and 5 bases from J, leaving 17 bases between. The CDR3 length is 15 residues. The CDR3 is CASRTTGNLDNEQFF. The CDR3 coding sequence is TGTGCCAGCAGAACAACAGGGAATTTGGACAATGAGCAGTTCTTC.

The rearrangement links TRBV30 to TRBJ2-7; 9 bases align to TRBD2. Per germline, CDR1 GTSNPN and CDR2 SVGIG (reference sequence). The CDR3 has 11 residues. J gave up 12 bases and V 2 bases, and 5 bases lay outside the gene matches. In DNA form, the CDR3 reads TGTGCCTGGAGTCCCGGACTAGCGCCGTACTTC. Protein product: CAWSPGLAPYF.

The chain carries TRBV28 and TRBJ2-7, with 14 bases matching TRBD2. V gave up 8 bases and J gave up 1 base; unmatched junction bases: 4. Germline CDR1 and CDR2: MDHEN and SYDVKM. The CDR3 spans 15 residues. The CDR3 DNA follows: TGTGCCAGCTGGGGACTAGCGGGAGTGTCCTACGAGCAGTACTTC. Its protein product is CASWGLAGVSYEQYF.